A selection of T cell receptor beta chains follows, all from one sample in a study of blood T cells in healthy people across ages. A single record per CDR3 protein comes from TCRdb applying MiXCR to the 5' RACE reads. The sample contains some 700,000 distinct CDR3 sequences, about 20% of which appear only once. Sequenced material: blood. These receptor sequences come from a man between 65 and 85 years old in good health. The CDR3 runs from the conserved cysteine through the conserved F or W. Fields, in order: V gene, clone size, J gene, D gene, CDR3 protein, CDR3 DNA. D genes are given only for firm matches. Clone size, where shown, is once, few, many, or a class for clones that have expanded.

v_call: TRBV5-1
clone_size: few
j_call: TRBJ2-7
d_call: NA
cdr3_aa: CASSLGVQDYEQYF
cdr3_nt: TGCGCCAGCAGCTTGGGCGTACAGGATTACGAGCAGTACTTC

v_call: TRBV3-1
clone_size: few
j_call: TRBJ2-6
d_call: NA
cdr3_aa: CASSQVMAGANVLTF
cdr3_nt: TGTGCCAGCAGCCAAGTGATGGCTGGGGCCAACGTCCTGACTTTC

v_call: TRBV28
clone_size: once
j_call: TRBJ2-5
d_call: NA
cdr3_aa: CASGLLGAKRTQYF
cdr3_nt: TGTGCCAGCGGCCTCCTAGGGGCGAAGAGAACCCAGTACTTC

v_call: TRBV20-1
clone_size: few
j_call: TRBJ2-7
d_call: TRBD2
cdr3_aa: CSARLAGGSRYEQYF
cdr3_nt: TGCAGTGCTAGGCTAGCGGGGGGCTCGAGGTACGAGCAGTACTTC

v_call: TRBV7-2
clone_size: few
j_call: TRBJ2-2
d_call: TRBD2
cdr3_aa: CASSRRAGGNTGELFF
cdr3_nt: TGTGCCAGCAGCCGCAGAGCGGGGGGGAACACCGGGGAGCTGTTTTTT

v_call: TRBV20-1
clone_size: few
j_call: TRBJ2-1
d_call: TRBD2
cdr3_aa: CSAPIAGAGDEQFF
cdr3_nt: TGCAGTGCTCCGATAGCGGGAGCGGGCGATGAGCAGTTCTTC

v_call: TRBV2
clone_size: NA
j_call: TRBJ2-3
d_call: NA
cdr3_aa: CASSDEFRSTDTQYF
cdr3_nt: TGTGCCAGCAGTGATGAGTTCCGATCCACAGATACGCAGTATTTT

v_call: TRBV10-1
clone_size: NA
j_call: TRBJ2-1
d_call: NA
cdr3_aa: CASSESLGINEQFF
cdr3_nt: TGCGCCAGCAGTGAGTCTCTGGGGATTAATGAGCAGTTCTTC

v_call: TRBV6-5
clone_size: few
j_call: TRBJ2-1
d_call: TRBD2
cdr3_aa: CASSTLAGGPREQFF
cdr3_nt: TGTGCCAGCAGCACCCTAGCGGGGGGGCCGAGAGAGCAGTTCTTC

v_call: TRBV12-3/TRBV12-4
clone_size: few
j_call: TRBJ2-5
d_call: NA
cdr3_aa: CASSPRGWETQYF
cdr3_nt: TGTGCCAGCAGTCCCCGAGGGTGGGAGACCCAGTACTTC

v_call: TRBV5-1
clone_size: NA
j_call: TRBJ1-2
d_call: NA
cdr3_aa: CASSLRAGQFHGYTF
cdr3_nt: TGCGCCAGCAGCTTGAGGGCAGGGCAATTTCATGGCTACACCTTC

v_call: TRBV28
clone_size: few
j_call: TRBJ2-6
d_call: NA
cdr3_aa: CASSYLPGSGANVLTF
cdr3_nt: TGTGCCAGCAGTTATTTACCGGGATCTGGGGCCAACGTCCTGACTTTC

v_call: TRBV5-1
clone_size: NA
j_call: TRBJ1-1
d_call: NA
cdr3_aa: CASSEGNSGVTEAFF
cdr3_nt: TGCGCCAGCAGTGAAGGAAACTCAGGGGTCACTGAAGCTTTCTTT

v_call: TRBV5-1
clone_size: few
j_call: TRBJ1-1
d_call: TRBD1
cdr3_aa: CASSQPGQATEAFF
cdr3_nt: TGCGCCAGCAGCCAACCGGGACAGGCCACTGAAGCTTTCTTT